This TCR beta chain was identified in a study of vaccination and CD4 T cells after COVID-19. Study context: Four females and six males made up the convalescents, two of whom were Hispanic. There were a few convalescent patients sampled at day 14 and again at days 161 to 241 post-vaccination. General study findings and limits: The researchers studied relatively few convalescent patients and omitted early post-infection timepoints.

V was pared by 2 bases and J by 6 bases, with 7 bases of the junction left unmatched. The CDR3 spans 15 residues. Per germline, CDR1 SGHTA and CDR2 FQGTGA. Time point here: late sampling 161 to 241 days after vaccination in a few convalescent patients. Treatment indicated: roughly 11-day PBMC culture with coronavirus spike peptide pools or control peptides (ViraFEST assay). The Oncomine TCR Beta short-read assay sequenced DNA from cultured CD4+ T cells. MiXCR was run by TCRdb on the PCR reads, yielding one entry per CDR3 protein. The sample contains fewer than 25,000 distinct CDR3 sequences, more than 30% of which appear only once. A word on this clonotype: Its antigen is currently unknown.

Material: CD4+ T cells from blood, cultured in vitro, obtained about 7 months after SARS-CoV-2 vaccination. The source of this sequence is a human donor who had recovered from COVID-19. V is TRBV7-3 and J is TRBJ2-1; 7 bases are a match to TRBD2. Here the CDR3 reads CASSLGAGSANEQFF. The CDR3, as DNA: TGTGCCAGCAGCTTAGGAGCGGGATCGGCCAATGAGCAGTTCTTC. The full variable domain, in which reference TRBV7-3 and TRBJ2-1 provide the parts outside the CDR3, is GAGVSQTPSNKVTEKGKYVELRCDPISGHTALYWYRQSLGQGPEFLIYFQGTGAADDSGLPNDRFFAVRPEGSVSTLKIQRTERGDSAVYLCASSLGAGSANEQFFGPGTRLTVL.